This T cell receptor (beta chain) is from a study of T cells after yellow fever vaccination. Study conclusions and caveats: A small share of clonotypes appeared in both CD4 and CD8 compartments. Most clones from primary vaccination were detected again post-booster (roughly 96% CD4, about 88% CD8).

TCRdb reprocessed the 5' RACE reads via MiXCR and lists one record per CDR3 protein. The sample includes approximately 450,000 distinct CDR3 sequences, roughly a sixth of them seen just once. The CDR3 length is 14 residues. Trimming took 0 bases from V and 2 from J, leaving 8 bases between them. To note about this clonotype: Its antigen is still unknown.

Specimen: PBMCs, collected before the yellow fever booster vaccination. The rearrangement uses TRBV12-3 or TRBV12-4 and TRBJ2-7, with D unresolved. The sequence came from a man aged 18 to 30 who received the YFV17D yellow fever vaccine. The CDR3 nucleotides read TGTGCCAGCAGTTTAGCGCGGCTAGCCTACGAGCAGTACTTC. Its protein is CASSLARLAYEQYF.